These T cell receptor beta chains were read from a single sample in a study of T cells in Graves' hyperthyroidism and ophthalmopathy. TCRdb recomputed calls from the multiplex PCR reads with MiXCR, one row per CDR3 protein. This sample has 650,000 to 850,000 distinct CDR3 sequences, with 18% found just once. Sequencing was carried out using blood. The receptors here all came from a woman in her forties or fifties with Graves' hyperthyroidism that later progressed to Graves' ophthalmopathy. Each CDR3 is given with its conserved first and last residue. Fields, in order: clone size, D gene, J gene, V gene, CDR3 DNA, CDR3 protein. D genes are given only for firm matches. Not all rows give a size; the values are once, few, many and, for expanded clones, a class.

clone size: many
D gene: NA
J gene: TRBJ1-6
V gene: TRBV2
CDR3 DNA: TGTGCCACCGAGGACAGTCGGGATAATTCACCCCTCCACTTT
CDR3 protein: CATEDSRDNSPLHF

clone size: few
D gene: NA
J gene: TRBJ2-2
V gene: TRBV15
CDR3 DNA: TGTGCCACCAGCAGAGAGACGGCGAACACCGGGGAGCTGTTTTTT
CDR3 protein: CATSRETANTGELFF

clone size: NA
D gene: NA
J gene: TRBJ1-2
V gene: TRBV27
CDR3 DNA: TGTGCCAGCAGTCCAGACTGGAACCTCTCTCCTAACTATGGCTACACCTTC
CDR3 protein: CASSPDWNLSPNYGYTF

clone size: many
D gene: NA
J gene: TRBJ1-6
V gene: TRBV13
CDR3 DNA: TGTGCCAGCAGCGTCAGTAATTCACCCCTCCACTTT
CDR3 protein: CASSVSNSPLHF

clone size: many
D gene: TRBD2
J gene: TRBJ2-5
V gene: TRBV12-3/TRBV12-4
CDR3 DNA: TGTGCCAGCAGCCACCGACTAGCGGGGGAGGGAGAGACCCAGTACTTC
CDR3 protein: CASSHRLAGEGETQYF

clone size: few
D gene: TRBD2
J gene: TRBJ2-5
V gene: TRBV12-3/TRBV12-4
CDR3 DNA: TGTGCCAGCACCCGCGGGGGGCTGGAGACCCAGTACTTC
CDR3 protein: CASTRGGLETQYF

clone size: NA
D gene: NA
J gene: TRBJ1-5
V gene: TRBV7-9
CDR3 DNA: TGTGCCAGCAGCCCCACGGGGCAACGCAATCAGCCCCAGCATTTT
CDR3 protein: CASSPTGQRNQPQHF

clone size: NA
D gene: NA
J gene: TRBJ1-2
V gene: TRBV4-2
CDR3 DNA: TGTGCCAGCAGCCCAGGGACGATCTATGGCTACACCTTC
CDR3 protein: CASSPGTIYGYTF

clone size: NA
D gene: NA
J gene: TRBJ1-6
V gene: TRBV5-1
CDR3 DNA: TGCGCCAGCAGCTTGGTTGGGTCCAGGAGCTCCTATAATTCACCCCTCCACTTT
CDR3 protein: CASSLVGSRSSYNSPLHF

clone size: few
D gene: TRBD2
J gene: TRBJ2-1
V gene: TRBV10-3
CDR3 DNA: TGTGCCATCAGTGAGCCTGAGGTTAGCGGGGGGGTTCCTGAGCAGTTCTTC
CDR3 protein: CAISEPEVSGGVPEQFF

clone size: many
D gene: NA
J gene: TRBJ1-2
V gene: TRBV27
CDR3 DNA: TGTGCCAGCAGCTACACAGGGTCCTACGGCTACACCTTC
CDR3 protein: CASSYTGSYGYTF

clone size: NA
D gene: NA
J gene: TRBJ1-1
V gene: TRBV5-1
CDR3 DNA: TGCGCCAGCAGCCCCGGGTCCCCCACGGACGCTGAAGCTTTCTTT
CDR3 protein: CASSPGSPTDAEAFF

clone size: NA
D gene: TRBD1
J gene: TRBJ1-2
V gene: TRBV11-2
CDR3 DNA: TGTGCCAGCAGAAGGGGGCCAGGGACGGCTAACTATGGCTACACCTTC
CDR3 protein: CASRRGPGTANYGYTF

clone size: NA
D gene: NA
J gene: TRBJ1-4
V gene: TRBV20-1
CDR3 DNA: TGCAGTGCTACCCAAGGGCCTTTCAATGAAAAACTGTTTTTT
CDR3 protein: CSATQGPFNEKLFF

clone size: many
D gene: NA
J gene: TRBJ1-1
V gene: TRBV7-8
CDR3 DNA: TGTGCCAGCAGCTTACTCGACAGTGAAGCTTTCTTT
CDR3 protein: CASSLLDSEAFF

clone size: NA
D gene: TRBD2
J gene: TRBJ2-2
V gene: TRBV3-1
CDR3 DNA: TGTGCCAGCAGCCGCGGGACTAGCGGGGGCCGGGAGCTGTTTTTT
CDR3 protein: CASSRGTSGGRELFF

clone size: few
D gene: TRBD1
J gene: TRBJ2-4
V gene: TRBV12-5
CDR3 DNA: TGTGCTAGTGCCCAACTTACAGGGGGCCTGGCCAAAAACATTCAGTACTTC
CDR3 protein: CASAQLTGGLAKNIQYF

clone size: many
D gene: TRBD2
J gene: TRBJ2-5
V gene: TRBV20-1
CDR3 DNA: TGCAGTGCTAGAGATCCGGGACTAGCGGGGGTTCTCCAAGAGACCCAGTACTTC
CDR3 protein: CSARDPGLAGVLQETQYF

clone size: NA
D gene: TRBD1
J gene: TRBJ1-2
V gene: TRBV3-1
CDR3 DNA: TGTGCCAGCAGCCAAGTGGGACAGGGGTTTGGCGGCTACACCTTC
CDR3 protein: CASSQVGQGFGGYTF

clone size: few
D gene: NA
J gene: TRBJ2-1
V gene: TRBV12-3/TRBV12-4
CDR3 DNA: TGTGCCAGCAGTCCATCCGGGGCAGGGTATAGCAATGAGCAGTTCTTC
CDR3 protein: CASSPSGAGYSNEQFF

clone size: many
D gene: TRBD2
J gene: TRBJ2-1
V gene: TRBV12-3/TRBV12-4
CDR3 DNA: TGTGCCAGCGGGGTTGGGACTAGCGGGGGCCCCTCCTACAATGAGCAGTTCTTC
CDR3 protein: CASGVGTSGGPSYNEQFF

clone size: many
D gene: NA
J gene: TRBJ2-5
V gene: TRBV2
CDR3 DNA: TGTGCCAGCAGTGAAAGGACGCTTGGGGAGACCCAGTACTTC
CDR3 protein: CASSERTLGETQYF

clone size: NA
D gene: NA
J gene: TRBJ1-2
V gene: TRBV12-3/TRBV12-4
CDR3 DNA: TGTGCCAGCAGTTTATTTGGGACGTTTAACTATGGCTACACCTTC
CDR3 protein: CASSLFGTFNYGYTF

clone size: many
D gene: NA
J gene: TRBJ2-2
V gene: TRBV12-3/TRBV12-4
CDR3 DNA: TGTGCCAGCAGCCGTGGGTCCGGGACCGGGGAGCTGTTTTTT
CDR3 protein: CASSRGSGTGELFF

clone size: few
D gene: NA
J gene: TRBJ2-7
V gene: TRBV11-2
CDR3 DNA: TGTGCCAGCGCGGGACCTTCCTGGGACGAGCAGTACTTC
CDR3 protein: CASAGPSWDEQYF

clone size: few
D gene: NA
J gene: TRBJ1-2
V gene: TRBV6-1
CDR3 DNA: TGTGCCAGCAGTGAATTCCGGTGGTCGAGCTATGGCTACACCTTC
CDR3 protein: CASSEFRWSSYGYTF

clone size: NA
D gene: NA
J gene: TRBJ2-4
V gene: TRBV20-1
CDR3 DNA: TGCAGTGCCTACGGGGGCCGTACGGGCAAAAACATTCAGTACTTC
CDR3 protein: CSAYGGRTGKNIQYF

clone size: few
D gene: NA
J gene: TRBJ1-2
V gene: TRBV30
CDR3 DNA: TGTGCCTGGGCCGGGGCAGGAATTAACTATGGCTACACCTTC
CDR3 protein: CAWAGAGINYGYTF

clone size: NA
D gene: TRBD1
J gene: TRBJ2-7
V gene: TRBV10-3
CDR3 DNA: TGTGCCATCAGTGAGTCAGAGCCGGGACAGGATCTGTTCTCCTGCGAGCAGTACTTC
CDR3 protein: CAISESEPGQDLFSCEQYF

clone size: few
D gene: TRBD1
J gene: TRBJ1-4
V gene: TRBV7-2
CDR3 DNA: TGTGCCAGCAGCGTCATCCCAGGGGGGAATGAAAAACTGTTTTTT
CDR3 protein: CASSVIPGGNEKLFF

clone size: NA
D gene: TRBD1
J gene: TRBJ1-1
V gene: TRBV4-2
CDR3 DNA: TGTGCCAGCAGCCGCGGACAGGGTGATAACACTGAAGCTTTCTTT
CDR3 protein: CASSRGQGDNTEAFF